This T cell receptor (beta chain) was identified in a study of PD-1 blockade in classical Hodgkin lymphoma. Looked up from germline, CDR1 is SEHNR and CDR2 is FQNEAQ (reference sequence). The CDR3 is 15 amino acids. Trimming at V came to 2 bases and at J to 8 bases, leaving 8 bases not matched to a gene. Brentuximab vedotin exposure varied among the patients, all of whom had relapsed after autologous stem cell transplantation. This table comes from immunoSEQ multiplex PCR, and its TCRdb copy is limited to in-frame clones, with some not included. This table holds under 100,000 clones, around 80% found once.

Sequencing was performed on peripheral blood mononuclear cells (PBMCs), taken at baseline. This TCR was recovered from a human donor with classical Hodgkin lymphoma. The chain links TRBV7-9 to TRBJ1-4, with 7 bases matching TRBD1. In DNA form, the CDR3 reads TGTGCCAGCAGCTTAAGCGGGGCAGGGGGAGAAAAACTGTTTTTT. Protein sequence: CASSLSGAGGEKLFF.